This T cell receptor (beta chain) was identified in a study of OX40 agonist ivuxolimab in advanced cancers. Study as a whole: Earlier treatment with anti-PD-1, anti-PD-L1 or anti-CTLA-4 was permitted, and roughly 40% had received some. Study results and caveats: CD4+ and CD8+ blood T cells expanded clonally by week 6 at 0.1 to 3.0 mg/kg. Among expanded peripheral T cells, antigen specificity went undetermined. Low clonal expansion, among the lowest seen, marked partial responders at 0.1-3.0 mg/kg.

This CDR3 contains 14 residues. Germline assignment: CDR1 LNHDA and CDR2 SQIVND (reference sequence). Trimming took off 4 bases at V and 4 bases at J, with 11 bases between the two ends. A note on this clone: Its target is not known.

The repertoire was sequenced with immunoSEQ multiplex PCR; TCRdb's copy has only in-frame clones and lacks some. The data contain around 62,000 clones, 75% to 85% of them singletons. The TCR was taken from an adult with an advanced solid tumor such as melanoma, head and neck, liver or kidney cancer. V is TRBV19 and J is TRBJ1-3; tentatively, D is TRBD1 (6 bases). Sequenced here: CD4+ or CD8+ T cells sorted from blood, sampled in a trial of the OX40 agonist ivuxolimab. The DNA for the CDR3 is TGTGCCAGTAGTAACAGGGCGATCGGAAACACCATATATTTT. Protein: CASSNRAIGNTIYF.